This TCR beta chain stems from a study of regulatory T cells in long-lasting Graves disease. Study-wide results and limits: The persistent group shared 3,000 or so public clonotypes, more than the roughly 970 shared by new patients. It was possible that the small sample size reduced accuracy. Persistent disease exhibited a predilection for TRBV28, TRBJ1-2 and TRBJ2-5.

The TCR library was prepared using RNA isolated from PBMCs. Graves' disease diagnosis followed American Thyroid Association guidelines. A remark on this clonotype: What it binds is not known.

TCRdb re-derived calls from the reads in MiXCR, one entry per CDR3 protein. This repertoire shows some 780 distinct CDR3 sequences, about two thirds found once; its top ten account for approximately 22%. The germline V and J ends were trimmed by 2 bases and 4 bases, with 21 bases remaining between them. This CDR3 comprises 18 residues. The germline gives CDR1 SQVTM, CDR2 ANQGSEA. The TCR originated in a woman in her thirties or forties with Graves disease. V usage is TRBV29-1 and J usage is TRBJ2-6; TRBD1 or TRBD2 may be the D gene (5 bases each). The source material was peripheral blood mononuclear cells (PBMCs), sampled with antithyroid drug treatment, in newly diagnosed or persistent Graves disease (not recorded which). As DNA, the CDR3 is TGCAGCGTTGAATCTGACGGGCGAGAGGGGCTCGGGGCCAACGTCCTGACTTTC. Its protein product is CSVESDGREGLGANVLTF.